This T cell receptor beta chain was sequenced for a study of blood T cell repertoires in COVID-19. The CDR3 consists of 14 residues. V was shortened by 7 bases and J by 5 bases, with 17 bases between the two germline ends. CDR1 and CDR2 from the germline V gene are SNHLY and FYNNEI. Libraries were prepared by immunoSEQ multiplex PCR; TCRdb keeps only in-frame clonotypes and omits some of them. The table lists 200,000 to 300,000 clones, 75% to 90% of them singletons, with approximately 9% in the top ten. The receptor's source is a human donor in a cohort sampled during active COVID-19. The chain links TRBV2 to TRBJ1-2; D is possibly TRBD1 (5 bases). The specimen was peripheral blood. Written as DNA, the CDR3 is TGTGCCAGCAATCTACTAAGCGGGGCGTATGGCTACACCTTC. It is translated as CASNLLSGAYGYTF.